This TCR beta chain was found in a study of patients and donors after allogeneic stem cell transplantation. The V gene end was trimmed by 2 bases and the J gene end by 11 bases; junction bases not matched to a gene: 19. Germline-derived CDR1 and CDR2 are SGHVS and FQNEAQ. This CDR3 is built from 17 residues. Each CDR3 protein is one row after TCRdb ran MiXCR on the RT-PCR reads. The sample contains 800,000 to 1,000,000 distinct CDR3 sequences, more than 15% of which appear only once. This sequence originates from a human donor who was either an allogeneic HSCT recipient or a stem cell or donor lymphocyte infusion donor (not recorded which). It is not recorded whose cells these are; they may come from a transplant donor. The sequenced material came from blood, either unsorted or a sorted T cell fraction (not recorded which). V and J are TRBV7-8 and TRBJ2-7; 9 bases map to TRBD2. In DNA, the CDR3 is TGTGCCAGCAGCTTACTATTTCGTAAGCGGGAGGCCAGGACGAAGTACTTC. This codes for CASSLLFRKREARTKYF.